This entry describes one T cell receptor (beta chain). This sample is part of a study of blood T cell repertoires in COVID-19. Study summary: From the United States, Italy and Spain came samples of acute and convalescent COVID-19.

Authors' data handling: Reference gene primer amplification gave estimated nucleated cell counts. Using immunoSEQ multiplex PCR, the repertoire was profiled, and TCRdb retains in-frame clones only, with some absent. D and trimming were read from the DNA, whereas the V and J calls and clone size are those reported in that table. In the table there are about 240,000 clones, about 81% of which are singletons. Germline lookup yields CDR1 MNHEY and CDR2 SVGAGI. Trimming took 2 bases from V and 8 from J, leaving 12 bases between them. CDR3 length: 13 amino acids. The clonotype comes from a woman aged 60-75 years with active or convalescent COVID-19. V usage is TRBV6-5 and J usage is TRBJ1-1; D may be TRBD1 (5 bases). The sequenced sample was peripheral blood. CDR3 bases: TGTGCCAGCAGTTACCTTGGACAAGAAGAAGCTTTCTTT. Residues: CASSYLGQEEAFF.